Sequencing of this T cell receptor (beta chain) was carried out in a study of CD8+ T cells in alopecia areata. General observations from the study: Lesional tissue from the scalp (especially in alopecia totalis/universalis) showed higher clonality than normal scalp. The study also sequences resident alphabeta T cells of normal skin in scalp samples.

Deletions cut 6 bases from V and 1 base from J, with 7 bases between. The germline gives CDR1 MNHEY, CDR2 SMNVEV (reference sequence). The CDR3 is 14 amino acids. It was cDNA, reverse transcribed from extracted RNA, that served as the sequencing template. TCRdb's table, derived via immunoSEQ multiplex PCR, lists solely in-frame clones and lacks some. Of 140,000 or so clones listed, around two thirds are singletons. This clone was counted a few times. Its target is not known. The V gene is TRBV27, the J gene TRBJ2-6; D unresolved. Material: CD8+ T cells sorted from blood. This TCR derives from a human donor in good health. This chain's CDR3 is CASSSNSGANVLTF. CDR3 nucleotide sequence: TGTGCCAGCAGCTCCAATTCTGGGGCCAACGTCCTGACTTTC.